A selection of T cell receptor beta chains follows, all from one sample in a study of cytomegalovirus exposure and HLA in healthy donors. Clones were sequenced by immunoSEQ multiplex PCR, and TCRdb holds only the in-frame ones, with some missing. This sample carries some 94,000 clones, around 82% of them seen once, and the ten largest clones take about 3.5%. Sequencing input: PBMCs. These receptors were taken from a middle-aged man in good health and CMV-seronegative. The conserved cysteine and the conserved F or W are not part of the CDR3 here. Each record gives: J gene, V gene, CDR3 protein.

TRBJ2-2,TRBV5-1,ASSLVLADTGELF
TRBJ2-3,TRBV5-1,ASSLKGTSAASTDTQY
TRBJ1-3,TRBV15,ATSRDRLGQGSGNTIY
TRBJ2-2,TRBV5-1,ASTLGDSNTGELF
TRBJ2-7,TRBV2,ASSTTSASYEQY
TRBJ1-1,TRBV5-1,ASSSTTGGSNTEAF
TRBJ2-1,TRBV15,ATSRAGTPNEQF
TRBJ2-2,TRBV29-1,SGSHRGAGELF
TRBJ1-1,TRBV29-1,SVVRGNTEAF
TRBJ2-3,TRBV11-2,ASGSNSGSRTDTQY
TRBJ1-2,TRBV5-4,ASSSGQGSYGYT
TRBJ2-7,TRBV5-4,ASSSPSGGKIEQY
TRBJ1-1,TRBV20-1,SAEAGTEAF
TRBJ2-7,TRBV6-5,ASSSGTGTYEQY
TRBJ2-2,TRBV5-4,ASSPRTEGTGELF
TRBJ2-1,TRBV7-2,ASSPDSSSYNEQF
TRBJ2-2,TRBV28,ASSFRANTGELF
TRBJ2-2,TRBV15,ATRNGQGVPGELF
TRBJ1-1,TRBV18,ASSPPLGRNTEAF
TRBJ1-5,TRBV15,ATSKYLADNQPQH
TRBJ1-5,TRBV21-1,ASSKFNRSIRQPQH
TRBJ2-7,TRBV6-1,ASIIGTGDPYEQY
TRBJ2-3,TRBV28,ASRGVSGLAFTDTQY
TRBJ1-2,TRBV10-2,ASSDPMGGNYGYT
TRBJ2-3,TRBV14,ASSQDYRDRATDTQY
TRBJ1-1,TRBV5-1,ASSLGQGFNTEAF
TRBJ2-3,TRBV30,AWTHQEAIARTDTQY
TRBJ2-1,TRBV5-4,ASSPGSFGNEQF
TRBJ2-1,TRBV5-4,ASTSSGGWNEQF
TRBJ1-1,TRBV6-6,ASRGQALNTEAF
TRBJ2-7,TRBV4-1,ASSRLAGGPYEQY
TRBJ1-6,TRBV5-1,ASSLQGQENSPLH
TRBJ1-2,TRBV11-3,ATRTRGGYT
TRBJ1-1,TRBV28,ASSSTVRMNTEAF
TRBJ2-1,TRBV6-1,ASSEPASASDEQF
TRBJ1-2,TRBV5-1,ASSLDLDGYT
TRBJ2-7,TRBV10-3,AISEGGGAYEQY
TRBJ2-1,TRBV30,AWSVQLPYNEQF
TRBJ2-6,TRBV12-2,ASRLAPCPRSGANVLT
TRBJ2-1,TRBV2,ASGPYNEQF
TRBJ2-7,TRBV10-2,ASNRQGIIGEQY
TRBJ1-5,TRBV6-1,ASREGANNQPQH
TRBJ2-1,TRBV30,AWSVGLAGNEQF
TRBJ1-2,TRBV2,ASSGQGASPYGYT
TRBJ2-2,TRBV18,ASSLTGTSVNTGELF
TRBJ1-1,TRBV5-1,ASSRDRQGANTEAF
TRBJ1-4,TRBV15,ATSRYTGNEKLF
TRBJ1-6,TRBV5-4,ASSLGGTGINSPLH
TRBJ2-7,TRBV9,ASSRGQPNGALV
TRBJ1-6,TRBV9,ASSVGGTFSPLH
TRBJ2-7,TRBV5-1,ASSLASVPIYEQY
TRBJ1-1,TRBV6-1,ASSEGQQGPAF
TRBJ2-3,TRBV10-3,ATTPTGPDTQY
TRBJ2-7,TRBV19,ASSIRGPYEQY
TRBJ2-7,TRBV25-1,ASSEGWSGGLSSYEQY